One T cell receptor beta chain is described in this entry. The sample is drawn from a study of blood T cell repertoires in COVID-19. About the study: Acute and convalescent COVID-19 samples came from the United States, Italy and Spain. Sample material is recorded as cDNA or gDNA derived from T cells, B-cell-depleted T cells, or PBMCs.

V was pared by 4 bases and J by 7 bases, with 11 bases of the junction left unmatched. Per the germline V gene, CDR1 is SGHNT and CDR2 is YENEEA. CDR3 size: 16 residues. Per the original methods: Reference gene primer amplification gave estimated nucleated cell counts. Using immunoSEQ multiplex PCR, the repertoire was profiled, and TCRdb retains in-frame clones only, with some absent. The V and J calls and clone size were taken over from that table, and D and trimming were inferred from the DNA. Here the sample spans 150,000 to 200,000 clones, around four fifths being singletons. The TCR was taken from a man in his sixties or seventies with acute or convalescent COVID-19. The V gene is TRBV11-3, the J gene TRBJ2-1; 9 nucleotides agree with TRBD2. Source material: peripheral blood. The CDR3 here is CASSSSGGLAKNEQFF. Here the CDR3 DNA reads TGTGCCAGCAGCTCCTCAGGGGGACTAGCAAAGAATGAGCAGTTCTTC. Looking up the rest from reference TRBV11-3 and TRBJ2-1 gives the full variable domain: EAGVVQSPRYKIIEKKQPVAFWCNPISGHNTLYWYLQNLGQGPELLIRYENEEAVDDSQLPKDRFSAERLKGVDSTLKIQPAELGDSAVYLCASSSSGGLAKNEQFFGPGTRLTVL.